One sample yielded the 11 T cell receptor beta chains listed below, sequenced in a study of blood T cell repertoires in COVID-19 (dated by TCRdb to 2020 to 2022). The protocol used for the library was the immunoSEQ multiplex PCR assay. Sourced from immuneACCESS, this table was stored by TCRdb with only in-frame sequences that have V and J called. A share of the clones is absent; for the studies checked, an unresolved V gene accounts for under half, and the remainder has no known explanation. Recorded for this sample are roughly 290,000 clones; around 91% of them occurred a single time. Around an eighth of the sample belongs to the ten largest clones. Sequenced sample: peripheral blood. These receptors originate from a woman aged 60 to 75 with acute or convalescent COVID-19.

This clone was seen a single time. This chain links TRBV11-3 with TRBJ1-3; weak D call: TRBD1 (6 bases). The length of the CDR3 is 14 residues. CDR1 SGHNT and CDR2 YENEEA come from the germline V gene. V was clipped by 4 bases and J by 2 bases, with 9 bases between them. This chain's CDR3 is CASSSTGPGNTIYF. The CDR3 region has the DNA TGTGCCAGCAGCTCAACAGGGCCTGGAAACACCATATATTTT.

V and J are TRBV29-1 and TRBJ2-3; a weak D match, TRBD1 (6 bases). There are 12 residues in the CDR3. Germline CDR1 and CDR2: SQVTM and ANQGSEA. The V gene lost 4 bases and the J gene lost 3 bases, with 8 bases spanning the gap. CDR3 protein: CSVAQGTDTQYF. The CDR3, as DNA: TGCAGCGTTGCCCAGGGGACAGATACGCAGTATTTT.

The J gene is TRBJ1-3, the V gene TRBV7-7, with D hard to call. Germline CDR1 reads SSHAT; CDR2 reads FNYEAQ (reference sequence). The CDR3 is 15 amino acids. V was clipped by 3 bases and J by 4 bases, with 13 bases between them. This chain's CDR3 is CASSLSLGIGNTIYF. The CDR3 coding sequence is TGTGCCAGCAGCTTGAGCCTGGGCATCGGAAACACCATATATTTT.

This chain joins TRBV14 and TRBJ2-3, with D possibly being TRBD2 (6 bases). The CDR3 runs 20 residues. Germline-derived CDR1 and CDR2 are SGHDN and FVKESK. The V end lost 4 bases, the J end lost 7 bases, and 33 bases lay between the germline ends. CDR3 in amino acids: CASSPRGKAQAGELSYTQYF. The CDR3 bases are TGTGCCAGCAGCCCCCGCGGGAAGGCTCAGGCGGGCGAGCTGTCATATACGCAGTATTTT. Together with reference TRBV14 and TRBJ2-3, the CDR3 gives the full variable domain: EAGVTQFPSHSVIEKGQTVTLRCDPISGHDNLYWYRRVMGKEIKFLLHFVKESKQDESGMPNNRFLAERTGGTYSTLKVQPAELEDSGVYFCASSPRGKAQAGELSYTQYFGPGTRLTVL.

V usage is TRBV10-3 and J usage is TRBJ2-1; 13 nucleotides align to TRBD2. The germline CDR1 and CDR2 sequences are ENHRY and SYGVKD. Losses at the gene ends were 6 bases for V and 3 bases for J; bases not matched to a gene: 2. The CDR3 runs to 15 residues. DNA for the CDR3: TGTGCCATCAGCGGGACTAGCGGGGACTACAATGAGCAGTTCTTC. As protein: CAISGTSGDYNEQFF.

This clone was counted only a few times. V usage is TRBV5-8 and J usage is TRBJ2-7, with 9 positions matching TRBD1. Germline V gene sequence: CDR1 SGHTS, CDR2 YDEGEE. V lost 4 bases to trimming and J lost 0 bases; unmatched junction nucleotides: 5. The CDR3 consists of 15 residues. The chain's CDR3 is CASSTRGQGSYEQYF. The CDR3 nucleotides read TGTGCCAGCAGCACCCGGGGACAGGGCTCCTACGAGCAGTACTTC.

V gene TRBV27 combines with J gene TRBJ2-1, with D hard to call. The CDR3 extends over 13 amino acids. Germline loops: CDR1 MNHEY, CDR2 SMNVEV (reference sequence). Trimming took off 2 bases at V and 7 bases at J, with 9 bases between the two ends. This CDR3 reads CASSLAVENEQFF. The CDR3, as DNA: TGTGCCAGCAGTTTAGCCGTAGAGAATGAGCAGTTCTTC.

The chain links TRBV27 to TRBJ1-2, with 8 bases identical to TRBD1. Germline trimming cut 6 bases from V and 4 bases from J; bases unmatched to any gene: 4. CDR3 length: 13 amino acids. CDR1 and CDR2 from the germline V gene are MNHEY and SMNVEV (reference sequence). CDR3: CASRRTGSYGYTF. Here the CDR3 DNA reads TGTGCCAGCAGACGGACAGGGAGCTATGGCTACACCTTC.

The chain is built from TRBV5-4 and TRBJ1-1; the D gene is possibly TRBD1 (5 bases). From germline, CDR1 is SGHNT and CDR2 YYREEE (reference sequence). The CDR3 spans 15 residues. Trimming removed 4 bases from V and 1 base from J, with 14 bases in between. The chain's CDR3 is CASSLGAGENTEAFF. The CDR3 coding sequence is TGTGCCAGCAGCCTTGGGGCGGGGGAGAACACTGAAGCTTTCTTT.

This clone occurred a few times. This sequence joins TRBV19 and TRBJ2-2; 9 bases map to TRBD2. Germline V gives CDR1 LNHDA, CDR2 SQIVND (reference sequence). This CDR3 is 13 amino acids long. With 11 bases clipped from V and 4 bases from J, the junction kept 5 bases outside the gene matches. CDR3 DNA: TGTGCCCTTGGAGCGGGAGGCACCGGGGAGCTGTTTTTT. Translating gives CALGAGGTGELFF.

This clone was seen only a few times. This chain connects TRBV6-2 or TRBV6-3 to TRBJ2-7, with 10 bases that match TRBD2. Germline CDR1 MNHEY, CDR2 SVGEGT. The CDR3 is 14 amino acids. The ends lost 3 bases at V and 9 bases at J; junction bases unmatched: 8. The CDR3 DNA follows: TGTGCCAGCAGTTATAGCGGGGGGCCGCTGTGGCAGTACTTC. It translates to CASSYSGGPLWQYF.